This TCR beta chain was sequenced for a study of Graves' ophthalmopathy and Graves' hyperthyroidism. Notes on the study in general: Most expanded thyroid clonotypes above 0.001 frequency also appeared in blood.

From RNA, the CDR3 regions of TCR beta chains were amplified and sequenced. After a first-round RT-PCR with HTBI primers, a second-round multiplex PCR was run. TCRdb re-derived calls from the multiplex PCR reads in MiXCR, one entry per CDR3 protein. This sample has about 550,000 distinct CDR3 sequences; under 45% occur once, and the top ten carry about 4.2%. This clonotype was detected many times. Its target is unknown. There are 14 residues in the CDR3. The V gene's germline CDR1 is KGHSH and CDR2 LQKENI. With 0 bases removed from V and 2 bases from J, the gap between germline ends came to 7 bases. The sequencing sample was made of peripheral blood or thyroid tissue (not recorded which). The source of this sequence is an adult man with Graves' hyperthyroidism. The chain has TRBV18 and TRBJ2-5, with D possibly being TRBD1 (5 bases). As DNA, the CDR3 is TGTGCCAGCTCACCACCCAGGGATCAAGAGACCCAGTACTTC. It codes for CASSPPRDQETQYF.